The sequence of this T cell receptor beta chain was determined in a study of T-cell memory formation after mild COVID-19. Via MiXCR, TCRdb re-called the 5' RACE reads, giving one row per CDR3 protein. The sample lists more than 400,000 distinct CDR3 sequences, over 15% occurring once. This clonotype was seen more than once but under ten times. Germline V lookup: CDR1 SGHAT, CDR2 FQNNGV. The CDR3 covers 12 residues. Trimming shortened V by 5 bases and J by 6 bases, and 7 bases separated the two germline ends. The chain couples TRBV11-2 to TRBJ1-4; D gene ambiguous. The source is an adult woman who had mild COVID-19 (a few samples of this study predate the infection). Cell type and time point are not known. The sequenced sample was PBMCs or a T cell subset sorted from them (not recorded which). DNA of the CDR3: TGTGCCAGCAGCCTCCCAGATGAAAAACTGTTTTTT. Translation: CASSLPDEKLFF.